The next 21 T cell receptor beta chains were all read from a single sample in a study of regulatory T cells in long-lasting Graves disease. Sample time point: newly diagnosed GD, antithyroid drugs for less than 3 months. Extracted RNA from PBMCs served as the source of the TCR library. HTBI primers from iRepertoire and Arm-PCR of CDR3 regions yielded the TCR beta libraries. MiXCR was run by TCRdb on the multiplex PCR reads, yielding one entry per CDR3 protein. This repertoire shows some 400,000 distinct CDR3 sequences, approximately 15% found once; its top ten account for around 15%. The same sample was also studied in work on T cells in Graves' hyperthyroidism and ophthalmopathy.

The sample consisted of peripheral blood mononuclear cells (PBMCs), taken at new diagnosis, from a patient treated with antithyroid drugs. The receptors were sampled from a woman aged 25-40 years with Graves disease.

V usage is TRBV5-5 and J usage is TRBJ2-7; D possibly uses TRBD1 or TRBD2 (5 bases each). The ends were cut back, 2 bases at V and 5 bases at J, with 11 bases in the middle. Germline-derived CDR1 and CDR2 are SGHKS and YYEKEE (reference sequence). The CDR3 contains 13 residues. CDR3 in DNA: TGTGCCAGCAGCTTTGGGACGACTAACGAGCAGTACTTC. Translation: CASSFGTTNEQYF.

This clonotype was detected a few times. The genes are TRBV12-3 or TRBV12-4 and TRBJ2-1; a weak D match, TRBD2 (5 bases). V was clipped by 4 bases and J by 0 bases, with 10 bases between them. This CDR3 comprises 15 residues. CDR3 amino acids: CASSSDYPSYNEQFF. Here the CDR3 DNA reads TGTGCCAGCAGTTCAGACTACCCCTCCTACAATGAGCAGTTCTTC.

In its sample, this clonotype was seen many times. This chain links TRBV11-1 with TRBJ2-7, with D maybe TRBD1 (6 bases). Germline assignment: CDR1 SGHAT and CDR2 FQDESV (reference sequence). V was clipped by 6 bases and J by 6 bases, with 18 bases between them. This CDR3 is built from 14 residues. Here the CDR3 DNA reads TGTGCCAGCAGTCGGGATGGGGACATTCGCGAGCAGTACTTC. It is translated as CASSRDGDIREQYF.

This clonotype was seen a few times. A read error is possible here, since a much larger clone lies one base away. The chain has TRBV12-3 or TRBV12-4 and TRBJ1-5; tentatively, D is TRBD1 (6 bases). Trimming took off 2 bases at V and 1 base at J, with 15 bases between the two ends. The CDR3 spans 17 residues. CDR3 bases: TGTGCCAGCAGTTTAAGGCAGGGGTGTTTGAGCAATCAGCCCCAGCATTTT. This sequence encodes CASSLRQGCLSNQPQHF.

The J gene is TRBJ1-5, the V gene TRBV20-1; 7 bases are a match to TRBD1. CDR3 size: 14 residues. From germline, CDR1 is DFQATT and CDR2 SNEGSKA (reference sequence). The ends lost 0 bases at V and 7 bases at J; junction bases unmatched: 6. The CDR3 DNA reads as TGCAGTGCTAGAGACCCGACAGGGTTCCAGCCCCAGCATTTT. Residues: CSARDPTGFQPQHF.

This clonotype was picked up many times. V and J are TRBV12-3 or TRBV12-4 and TRBJ2-7; TRBD1 or TRBD2 may be the D gene (7 bases each). V lost 3 bases to trimming and J lost 2 bases, with 14 bases between them. The CDR3 is made up of 15 amino acids. The DNA of the CDR3 is TGTGCCAGCAGTTTTGGGGGGGACAGCCCCTACGAGCAGTACTTC. Protein sequence: CASSFGGDSPYEQYF.

This clonotype has only a few counts. This chain uses TRBV7-3 with TRBJ2-1; no clear D. The CDR3 runs 13 residues. V dropped 4 bases and J dropped 6 bases, with 10 bases sitting between them. Germline CDR1 is SGHTA and CDR2 is FQGTGA. The CDR3 bases are TGTGCCAGCAGCTCCAGTTCGTCCAATGAGCAGTTCTTC. Translation gives CASSSSSSNEQFF.

The V call is TRBV4-1, the J call TRBJ2-1, with 9 bases matching TRBD2. Germline values: CDR1 MGHRA, CDR2 YSYEKL. This CDR3 region has 16 residues. Losses at the gene ends were 4 bases for V and 4 bases for J; bases not matched to a gene: 8. The CDR3: CASSLTRTSAYNEQFF. The CDR3 bases are TGCGCCAGCAGCCTCACCCGGACTAGCGCTTACAATGAGCAGTTCTTC.

The table lists this clonotype with a few counts. The chain links TRBV11-2 to TRBJ2-5, with a weak D call TRBD2 (7 bases). Germline V gene sequence: CDR1 SGHAT, CDR2 FQNNGV. Trimming shortened V by 11 bases and J by 0 bases, and 25 bases separated the two germline ends. The CDR3 length is 17 residues. CDR3 protein: CASKRGRGGGHQETQYF. The CDR3 bases are TGTGCCTCCAAAAGGGGTCGGGGAGGGGGGCACCAAGAGACCCAGTACTTC.

Only a few counts were recorded for this clonotype. The chain carries TRBV7-9 and TRBJ1-1; possibly TRBD1 for D (5 bases). Germline V gene sequence: CDR1 SEHNR, CDR2 FQNEAQ (reference sequence). This CDR3 region has 14 residues. V was trimmed by 4 bases and J by 4 bases, leaving 13 bases between them. CDR3 DNA: TGTGCCAGCAGCTCTCAGGGAATCAGCACTGAAGCTTTCTTT. It codes for CASSSQGISTEAFF.

V gene TRBV24-1 combines with J gene TRBJ2-5, with TRBD2 matching over 9 bases. The length of the CDR3 is 15 residues. Germline assignment: CDR1 KGHDR and CDR2 SFDVKD. V was clipped by 5 bases and J by 4 bases; unmatched bases: 7. The CDR3 loop reads CATSGSGSPIETQYF. For the CDR3, the DNA is TGTGCCACCAGTGGTAGCGGGAGCCCCATAGAGACCCAGTACTTC.

This clonotype appeared many times. J is TRBJ2-7 and V is TRBV27; a weak D match, TRBD2 (5 bases). V was clipped by 5 bases and J by 2 bases, with 13 bases between them. This CDR3 spans 14 amino acids. Germline V CDR1 and CDR2: MNHEY, SMNVEV (reference sequence). DNA for the CDR3: TGTGCCAGCAGTCCCCTCCTAGCCCCCTACGAGCAGTACTTC. It encodes CASSPLLAPYEQYF.

The chain recombines TRBV12-5 with TRBJ2-3, with D possibly being TRBD1 (6 bases). V was cut by 4 bases and J by 8 bases, with 28 bases left in between. The CDR3 extends over 18 amino acids. The germline CDR1 and CDR2 sequences are LGHNT and FRNRAP. The CDR3 loop is CASGSLPPITRTRGTQYF. Written as DNA, the CDR3 is TGTGCTAGTGGTTCCCTCCCCCCTATCACTCGTACCAGGGGTACGCAGTATTTT.

This clonotype occurred a few times. The genes are TRBV5-1 and TRBJ1-5; D is possibly TRBD1 (6 bases). V was clipped by 2 bases and J by 6 bases, with 12 bases between them. This CDR3 has 14 residues. Germline CDR1 and CDR2: SGHRS and YFSETQ. In DNA, the CDR3 is TGCGCCAGCAGCTTAATACAGGGAAGTCAGCCCCAGCATTTT. It codes for CASSLIQGSQPQHF.

The chain recombines TRBV24-1 with TRBJ2-1; 7 bases agree with TRBD1. The V and J ends lost 7 bases and 6 bases, in that order; junction bases with no gene match: 17. The germline V gene has CDR1 KGHDR and CDR2 SFDVKD. This CDR3 is built from 17 residues. The CDR3: CATSSTSVTGPPNEQFF. CDR3 sequence (DNA): TGTGCCACCAGCTCCACTTCTGTGACAGGGCCTCCCAATGAGCAGTTCTTC.

The gene calls are TRBV11-3 and TRBJ1-2; D not resolved. The germline CDR1 and CDR2 sequences are SGHNT and YENEEA. CDR3 size: 16 residues. V was clipped by 0 bases and J by 4 bases, with 15 bases between them. The CDR3 is CASSLEAAGRSYGYTF. DNA of the CDR3: TGTGCCAGCAGCTTAGAGGCGGCCGGCAGGAGCTATGGCTACACCTTC.

At least ten counts were recorded for this clonotype. The V call is TRBV6-9, the J call TRBJ2-3; TRBD2 might be the D (6 bases). Per the germline V gene, CDR1 is MNHGY and CDR2 is SVAAGI. This CDR3 is 16 amino acids long. Between the trimmed V and J ends, which lost 3 bases and 5 bases, there was a span of 18 bases. This chain's CDR3 is CASSYSPGTGEDTQYF. CDR3 DNA: TGTGCCAGCAGTTACTCCCCCGGAACGGGAGAAGATACGCAGTATTTT.

This clonotype occurred many times. The chain recombines TRBV6-2 or TRBV6-3 with TRBJ2-1; D might be TRBD2 (6 bases). This CDR3 region has 14 residues. Germline values: CDR1 MNHEY, CDR2 SVGEGT. V shed 0 bases and J shed 10 bases, with 13 bases lying between them. In DNA form, the CDR3 reads TGTGCCAGCAGTTACTCGGGAGGATGGAACGAGCAGTTCTTC. This translates into CASSYSGGWNEQFF.

The sample holds a few counts of this clonotype. V gene TRBV5-4 combines with J gene TRBJ1-2, with D possibly TRBD1 on 5 matching bases. From germline, CDR1 is SGHNT and CDR2 YYREEE (reference sequence). The V gene lost 0 bases and the J gene lost 8 bases, with 17 bases spanning the gap. The CDR3 is 15 residues long. This CDR3 reads CASSLGLEGTGGYTF. CDR3 DNA sequence: TGTGCCAGCAGCTTGGGCCTGGAGGGGACGGGGGGCTACACCTTC.

The chain joins TRBV27 to TRBJ2-7; 9 bases fit TRBD1. The V segment lost 5 bases and the J segment 5 bases; nucleotides outside the gene matches: 10. There are 15 residues in the CDR3. Per the germline V gene, CDR1 is MNHEY and CDR2 is SMNVEV (reference sequence). This CDR3 reads CASSPRGQGRNEQYF. The CDR3 nucleotides are TGTGCCAGCAGTCCCCGCGGACAGGGGAGAAACGAGCAGTACTTC.

This clonotype was observed a few times. V gene TRBV9 combines with J gene TRBJ1-6; D not resolved. The CDR3 is 14 amino acids. CDR1 SGDLS and CDR2 YYNGEE come from the germline V gene. Trimming took off 3 bases at V and 6 bases at J, with 10 bases between the two ends. The CDR3 is CASSGTAGNSPLHF. CDR3 DNA: TGTGCCAGCAGCGGGACGGCTGGTAATTCACCCCTCCACTTT.